This T cell receptor (beta chain) was sequenced for a study of blood T cell repertoires in COVID-19. The wider study: Whether acute or convalescent, the COVID-19 samples came from the United States, Italy and Spain.

Per the authors' pipeline: Amplification of reference gene primers was used by the study to estimate nucleated cell counts. Assay used: immunoSEQ multiplex PCR; TCRdb lists only in-frame clones, some missing. For V, J and clone size, that table is used; D and trimming come from the DNA. The data hold more than 200,000 clones, with 82% observed a single time. Seattle researchers signed up patients amid active infection and tracked them longitudinally. The receptor comes from a woman aged 80 or older with COVID-19, enrolled during active disease. Sequencing was carried out using peripheral blood.

The CDR3 spells CASSLRGIGGRNTIYF. CDR3 nucleotide sequence: TGTGCCAGCAGTTTACGAGGCATAGGGGGAAGAAACACCATATATTTT. The V and J genes are TRBV27 and TRBJ1-3, with D tentatively TRBD1 (6 bases). Between the trimmed V and J ends, which lost 2 bases and 5 bases, there was a span of 16 bases. This CDR3 spans 16 amino acids. Germline V lookup: CDR1 MNHEY, CDR2 SMNVEV (reference sequence).